A selection of T cell receptor beta chains follows, all from one sample in a study of blood T cells in healthy people across ages. TCRdb ran MiXCR on the 5' RACE reads and lists one entry per CDR3 protein. Altogether around 800,000 distinct CDR3 sequences are present, around 42% being singletons, with the ten largest covering roughly 19%. The sequencing input was blood. Receptors were obtained from a man aged 55 to 70 in good health. The CDR3 runs from the conserved cysteine through the conserved F or W. A D gene is named only where the DNA matches it firmly. Not every row has a clone size; where given, it reads once, few, many or a size class.

TRBJ2-3 TRBV7-9 few NA 14 CASTFRRETDTQYF TGTGCCAGCACTTTTCGGAGGGAGACAGATACGCAGTATTTT
TRBJ2-6 TRBV11-2 NA NA 17 CASSLRRQSSGANVLTF TGTGCCAGCAGCTTAAGACGACAGAGCTCTGGGGCCAACGTCCTGACTTTC
TRBJ1-1 TRBV6-6 NA NA 14 CASSIYRANTEAFF TGTGCCAGCAGCATATACAGGGCGAACACTGAAGCTTTCTTT
TRBJ2-3 TRBV20-1 NA NA 13 CSASYRHLDTQYF TGCAGTGCTAGTTACCGGCACCTAGATACGCAGTATTTT
TRBJ1-4 TRBV12-3/TRBV12-4 NA NA 12 CASRGRGEKLFF TGTGCCAGCAGAGGGAGGGGTGAAAAACTGTTTTTT
TRBJ1-2 TRBV7-9 once TRBD1 16 CASSPTPGQGRYGYTF TGTGCCAGCAGCCCAACACCTGGACAGGGACGCTATGGCTACACCTTC
TRBJ1-1 TRBV24-1 NA NA 12 CATSDKGTEAFF TGTGCCACCAGTGATAAGGGCACTGAAGCTTTCTTT
TRBJ2-1 TRBV27 NA TRBD2 16 CASSRVAGVGNNEQFF TGTGCCAGCAGCCGGGTAGCGGGGGTGGGGAACAATGAGCAGTTCTTC
TRBJ2-6 TRBV5-6 few NA 16 CASSLKRSSGANVLTF TGTGCCAGCAGCTTGAAAAGGAGCTCTGGGGCCAACGTCCTGACTTTC
TRBJ2-5 TRBV6-2/TRBV6-3 many NA 12 CASSPRQETQYF TGTGCCAGCAGTCCTCGTCAAGAGACCCAGTACTTC
TRBJ2-1 TRBV6-5 many TRBD1 13 CASSRQGYNEQFF TGTGCCAGCAGCCGACAGGGATACAATGAGCAGTTCTTC
TRBJ2-3 TRBV7-9 NA NA 13 CASSLASLDTQYF TGTGCCAGCAGCTTAGCGTCGTTGGATACGCAGTATTTT
TRBJ2-7 TRBV20-1 few NA 13 CSARVPGAGEQYF TGCAGTGCTAGAGTCCCCGGGGCTGGCGAGCAGTACTTC
TRBJ2-1 TRBV20-1 few TRBD2 16 CSARARTSGRYNEQFF TGCAGTGCTAGAGCCCGGACTAGCGGGAGGTACAATGAGCAGTTCTTC
TRBJ2-5 TRBV15 NA NA 12 CATSTQRETQYF TGTGCCACCAGCACCCAGAGAGAGACCCAGTACTTC
TRBJ2-5 TRBV21-1 NA NA 18 CASSKVGDRPATQETQYF TGTGCCAGCAGCAAAGTCGGAGATAGGCCCGCTACACAAGAGACCCAGTACTTC